Sequencing of this TCR beta chain was carried out in a study of T cell repertoires in cytomegalovirus infection. Whole-study context: Public TCR beta signature analysis indicated the presence of both CMV infection and matching HLA type.

The count of this clonotype is one. Its antigen is still unknown. V lost 4 bases to trimming and J lost 6 bases, with 10 bases between them. Per germline, CDR1 SGHNT and CDR2 YENEEA. The length of the CDR3 is 13 residues. TCRdb passed the reads through MiXCR, listing each CDR3 protein once. The sample yields 700,000 to 900,000 distinct CDR3 sequences, approximately 32% seen once. The sequence was obtained from a human donor in good health (CMV status not recorded). Some clones in this sample may be carry-over from other donors' samples. This chain links TRBV11-3 with TRBJ2-1; D remains ambiguous. Sequenced here: cultured CD8+ T cells from PBMCs, sampled from culture after CMV antigen stimulation. DNA of the CDR3: TGTGCCAGCAGCTCCCGTGGGTCCAATGAGCAGTTCTTC. This gives the protein CASSSRGSNEQFF.